Below, 8 T cell receptor beta chains from the same sample are listed, as sequenced in a study of long-term antiretroviral therapy in people with HIV. The assay used was immunoSEQ (version v3.0), run at survey level. This table comes from immunoSEQ multiplex PCR, and its TCRdb copy is limited to in-frame clones, with some not included. The sample has more than 20,000 clones, approximately 84% seen once. The sequences come from unsorted PBMCs, collected 0.5 years after starting antiretroviral therapy. These receptors were obtained from a man aged 18 to 30 with HIV.

The chain couples TRBV6-5 to TRBJ1-3; D remains ambiguous. The CDR3 runs to 15 residues. Germline V gene lookup returns CDR1 MNHEY and CDR2 SVGAGI. Trimming cost V 2 bases and J 0 bases, with 8 bases left between them. In DNA form, the CDR3 reads TGTGCCAGCAGTTACATTGGCGTCTCTGGAAACACCATATATTTT. Translation gives CASSYIGVSGNTIYF.

CDR3 nucleotide sequence: TGTGCCAGCAGCTTAGGGCCCAGGGGGACAGGCTATGGCTACACCTTC. Its protein product is CASSLGPRGTGYGYTF. The chain uses TRBV7-3 and TRBJ1-2, with TRBD1 identical over 8 bases. The junction had 9 bases not matched to a gene; V was cut back by 2 bases and J by 4 bases. Germline-derived CDR1 and CDR2 are SGHTA and FQGTGA. This CDR3 is built from 16 residues. Variable domain in full (rest from reference TRBV7-3 and TRBJ1-2): GAGVSQTPSNKVTEKGKYVELRCDPISGHTALYWYRQSLGQGPEFLIYFQGTGAADDSGLPNDRFFAVRPEGSVSTLKIQRTERGDSAVYLCASSLGPRGTGYGYTFGSGTRLTVV.

This chain joins TRBV28 and TRBJ2-1; TRBD1 matches at 7 bases. Germline CDR1 and CDR2: MDHEN and SYDVKM. V was pared by 6 bases and J by 8 bases, with 4 bases of the junction left unmatched. The CDR3 runs 12 residues. The CDR3 DNA reads as TGTGCCAGCAGACCCACAGGGGATGAGCAGTTCTTC. Its protein is CASRPTGDEQFF.

The chain couples TRBV5-4 to TRBJ2-2; 8 bases align to TRBD2. This CDR3 region has 14 residues. Germline CDR1 is SGHNT and CDR2 is YYREEE (reference sequence). After removal of 6 bases from V and 4 bases from J, the junction contained 5 bases not matched to a gene. In DNA, the CDR3 is TGTGCCAGCACCGCCGGGGGGGGCACCGGGGAGCTGTTTTTT. Translation gives CASTAGGGTGELFF.

The chain employs TRBV29-1 and TRBJ1-1; D unresolved. Trimming took 7 bases from V and 6 from J, leaving 15 bases between them. CDR1 is SQVTM, CDR2 ANQGSEA, per germline. This CDR3 is built from 12 residues. CDR3 sequence (DNA): TGCAGCGCCGCTTCCCCGGACGCTGAAGCTTTCTTT. Translated: CSAASPDAEAFF.

This chain connects TRBV13 to TRBJ2-7; D not resolved. CDR1 PRHDT and CDR2 FYEKMQ come from the germline V gene (reference sequence). The CDR3 loop spans 12 amino acids. Trimming took 5 bases from V and 3 from J, leaving 8 bases between them. The CDR3 nucleotides read TGTGCCAGCAGCGCCCGAGACTACGAGCAGTACTTC. It yields the protein CASSARDYEQYF. The full variable domain, rest sourced from reference TRBV13 and TRBJ2-7, is AAGVIQSPRHLIKEKRETATLKCYPIPRHDTVYWYQQGPGQDPQFLISFYEKMQSDKGSIPDRFSAQQFSDYHSELNMSSLELGDSALYFCASSARDYEQYFGPGTRLTVT.

As DNA, the CDR3 is TGCGCCAGCAGCCAAGCGCTAGTGGGTCGTTACGAGCAGTACTTC. Translation gives CASSQALVGRYEQYF. The chain links TRBV4-3 to TRBJ2-7; D gene uncertain. The germline gives CDR1 LGHNA, CDR2 YSLEER. The CDR3 covers 15 residues. With 1 base removed from V and 4 bases from J, the gap between germline ends came to 14 bases.

The chain carries TRBV4-3 and TRBJ2-7; D gene uncertain. The CDR3 consists of 13 residues. The V end lost 4 bases, the J end lost 4 bases, and 11 bases lay between the germline ends. CDR1 is LGHNA and CDR2 is YSLEER in the germline V gene. CDR3 in DNA: TGCGCCAGCAGCCCCTCCTCCGGATACGAGCAGTACTTC. Its protein is CASSPSSGYEQYF.